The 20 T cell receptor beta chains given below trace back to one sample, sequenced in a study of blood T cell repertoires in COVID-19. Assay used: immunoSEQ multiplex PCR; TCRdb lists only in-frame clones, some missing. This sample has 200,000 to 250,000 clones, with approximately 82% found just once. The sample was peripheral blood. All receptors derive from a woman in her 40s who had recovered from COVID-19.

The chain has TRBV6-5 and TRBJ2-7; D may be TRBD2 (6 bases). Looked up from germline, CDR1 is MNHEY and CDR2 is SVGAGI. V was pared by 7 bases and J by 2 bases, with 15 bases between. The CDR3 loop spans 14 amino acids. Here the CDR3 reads CASKEGGPTYEQYF. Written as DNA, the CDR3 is TGTGCCAGCAAGGAGGGCGGGCCGACCTACGAGCAGTACTTC.

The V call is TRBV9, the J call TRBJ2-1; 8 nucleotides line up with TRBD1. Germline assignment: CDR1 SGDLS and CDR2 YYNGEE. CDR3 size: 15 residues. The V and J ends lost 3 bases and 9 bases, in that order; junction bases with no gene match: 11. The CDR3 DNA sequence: TGTGCCAGCAGCGACGACAGGGGTTATGAGGGTGAGCAGTTCTTC. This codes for CASSDDRGYEGEQFF.

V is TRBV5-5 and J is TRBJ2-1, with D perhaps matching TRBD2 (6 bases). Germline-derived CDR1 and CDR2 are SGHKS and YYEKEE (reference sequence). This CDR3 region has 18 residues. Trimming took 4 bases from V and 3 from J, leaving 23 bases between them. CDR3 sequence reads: CASSAAQRFGGNYNEQFF. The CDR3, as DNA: TGTGCCAGCAGCGCCGCCCAACGGTTTGGGGGGAACTACAATGAGCAGTTCTTC.

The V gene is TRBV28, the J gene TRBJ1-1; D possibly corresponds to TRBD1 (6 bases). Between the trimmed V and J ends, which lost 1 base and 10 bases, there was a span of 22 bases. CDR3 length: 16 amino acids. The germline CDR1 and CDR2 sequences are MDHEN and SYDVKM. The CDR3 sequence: CASSLFPGTKKLVAFF. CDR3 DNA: TGTGCCAGCAGTTTATTTCCCGGGACAAAGAAGCTGGTAGCTTTCTTT.

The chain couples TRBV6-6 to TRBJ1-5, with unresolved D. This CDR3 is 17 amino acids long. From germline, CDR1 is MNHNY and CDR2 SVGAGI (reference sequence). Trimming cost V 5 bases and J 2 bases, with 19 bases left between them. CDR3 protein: CASSPRLLNIGNQPQHF. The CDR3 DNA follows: TGTGCCAGCAGTCCCCGGTTGCTCAATATTGGCAATCAGCCCCAGCATTTT.

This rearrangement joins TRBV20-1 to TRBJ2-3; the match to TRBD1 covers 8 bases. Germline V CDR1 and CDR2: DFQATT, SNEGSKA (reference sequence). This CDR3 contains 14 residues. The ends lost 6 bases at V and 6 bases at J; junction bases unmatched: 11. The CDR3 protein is CSASDRGELDTQYF. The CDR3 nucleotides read TGCAGTGCAAGTGACAGGGGCGAACTCGATACGCAGTATTTT.

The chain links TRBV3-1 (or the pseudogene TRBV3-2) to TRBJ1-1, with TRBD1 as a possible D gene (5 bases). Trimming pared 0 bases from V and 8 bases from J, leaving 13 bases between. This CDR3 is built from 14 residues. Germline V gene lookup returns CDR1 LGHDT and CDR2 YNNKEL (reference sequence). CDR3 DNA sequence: TGTGCCAGCAGCCAAGAATCAGGCGCAGGGGAAGCTTTCTTT. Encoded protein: CASSQESGAGEAFF.

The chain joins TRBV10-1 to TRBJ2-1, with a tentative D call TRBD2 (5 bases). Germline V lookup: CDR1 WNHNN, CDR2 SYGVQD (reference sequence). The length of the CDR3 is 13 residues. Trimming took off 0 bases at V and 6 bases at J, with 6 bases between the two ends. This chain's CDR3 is CASSESSGNEQFF. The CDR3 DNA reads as TGCGCCAGCAGTGAGTCGAGCGGCAATGAGCAGTTCTTC.

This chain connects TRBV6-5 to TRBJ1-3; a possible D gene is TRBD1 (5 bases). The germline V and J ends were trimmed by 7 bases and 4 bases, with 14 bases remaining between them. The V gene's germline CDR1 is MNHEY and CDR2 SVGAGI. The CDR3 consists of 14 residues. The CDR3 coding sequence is TGTGCCAGCACGACAGTCGACCCGGGAAACACCATATATTTT. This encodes CASTTVDPGNTIYF.

CDR3 amino acids: CASSPSWTGQAKNIQYF. The DNA of the CDR3 is TGTGCCAGCTCCCCTTCCTGGACAGGGCAGGCCAAAAACATTCAGTACTTC. The rearrangement uses TRBV18 and TRBJ2-4, with 8 bases matching TRBD1. The CDR3 spans 17 residues. The germline gives CDR1 KGHSH, CDR2 LQKENI. The ends lost 6 bases at V and 1 base at J; junction bases unmatched: 11.

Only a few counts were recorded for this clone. In nucleotides, the CDR3 is TGTGCCAGCAGCTCCCCCTCCGGGACAGAAGCTTTCTTT. Translated, it gives CASSSPSGTEAFF. The rearrangement joins TRBV7-3 to TRBJ1-1; possibly TRBD1 for D (6 bases). This CDR3 region has 13 residues. Germline CDR1 reads SGHTA; CDR2 reads FQGTGA. Trimming stripped 4 bases from V and 8 bases from J, with 14 bases between. The full variable domain, in which reference TRBV7-3 and TRBJ1-1 provide the parts outside the CDR3, is GAGVSQTPSNKVTEKGKYVELRCDPISGHTALYWYRQSLGQGPEFLIYFQGTGAADDSGLPNDRFFAVRPEGSVSTLKIQRTERGDSAVYLCASSSPSGTEAFFGQGTRLTVV.

The CDR3 coding sequence is TGTGCCAGCAGTTACAAGGGACTAGCGGGGGAGCAGTACTTC. Its protein product is CASSYKGLAGEQYF. The V gene is TRBV6-2 or TRBV6-3, the J gene TRBJ2-7, with 13 bases fitting TRBD2. The CDR3 runs to 14 residues. With 2 bases clipped from V and 7 bases from J, the junction kept 2 bases outside the gene matches. Germline CDR1 reads MNHEY; CDR2 reads SVGEGT.

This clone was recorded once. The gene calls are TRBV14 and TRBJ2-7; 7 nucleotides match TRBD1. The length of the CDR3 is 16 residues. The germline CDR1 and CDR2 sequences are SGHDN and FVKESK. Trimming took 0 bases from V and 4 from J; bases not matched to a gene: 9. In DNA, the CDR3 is TGTGCCAGCAGCCAAGATTTTAGGGGACAGACATACGAGCAGTACTTC. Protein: CASSQDFRGQTYEQYF.

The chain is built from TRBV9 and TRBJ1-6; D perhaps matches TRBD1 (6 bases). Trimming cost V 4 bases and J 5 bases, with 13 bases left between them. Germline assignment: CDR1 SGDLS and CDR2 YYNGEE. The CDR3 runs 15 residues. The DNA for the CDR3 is TGTGCCAGCAGCCCCTCTTGGGACAATAATTCACCCCTCCACTTT. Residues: CASSPSWDNNSPLHF.

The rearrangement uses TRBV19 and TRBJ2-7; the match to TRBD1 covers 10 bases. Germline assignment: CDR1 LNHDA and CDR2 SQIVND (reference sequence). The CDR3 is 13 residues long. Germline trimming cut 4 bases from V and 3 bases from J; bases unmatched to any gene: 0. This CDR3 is CASSRDRGYEQYF. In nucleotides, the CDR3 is TGTGCCAGTAGTAGGGACAGGGGCTACGAGCAGTACTTC.

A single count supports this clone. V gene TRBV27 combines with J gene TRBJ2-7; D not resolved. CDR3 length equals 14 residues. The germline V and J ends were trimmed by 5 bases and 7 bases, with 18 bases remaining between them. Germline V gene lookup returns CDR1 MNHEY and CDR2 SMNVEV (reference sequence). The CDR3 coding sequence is TGTGCCAGCAGTCTTAAGATAAGCTCCGGGGAGCAGTACTTC. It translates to CASSLKISSGEQYF.

The CDR3 is CASSQGGVAGGRHEQFF. CDR3 sequence (DNA): TGTGCCAGCAGCCAAGGTGGGGTAGCGGGGGGGCGCCATGAGCAGTTCTTC. The V and J genes are TRBV7-2 and TRBJ2-1; 11 bases match TRBD2. Looked up from germline, CDR1 is SGHTA and CDR2 is FQGNSA. Germline trimming cut 5 bases from V and 8 bases from J; bases unmatched to any gene: 14. This CDR3 has 17 amino acids.

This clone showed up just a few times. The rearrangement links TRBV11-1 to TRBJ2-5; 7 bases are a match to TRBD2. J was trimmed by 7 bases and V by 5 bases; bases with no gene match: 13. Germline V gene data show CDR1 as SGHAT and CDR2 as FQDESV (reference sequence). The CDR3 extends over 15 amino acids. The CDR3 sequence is CASSPGGSVVGTQYF. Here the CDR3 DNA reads TGTGCCAGCAGCCCGGGAGGATCGGTCGTGGGGACCCAGTACTTC. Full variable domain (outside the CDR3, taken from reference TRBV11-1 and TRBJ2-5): EAEVAQSPRYKITEKSQAVAFWCDPISGHATLYWYRQILGQGPELLVQFQDESVVDDSQLPKDRFSAERLKGVDSTLKIQPAELGDSAMYLCASSPGGSVVGTQYFGPGTRLLVL.

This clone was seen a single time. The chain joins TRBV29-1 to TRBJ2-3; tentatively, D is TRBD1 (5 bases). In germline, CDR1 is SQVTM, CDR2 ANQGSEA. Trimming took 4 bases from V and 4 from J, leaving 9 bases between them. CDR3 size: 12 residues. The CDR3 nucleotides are TGCAGCGTTGTGACAGTGGCAGATACGCAGTATTTT. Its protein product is CSVVTVADTQYF.

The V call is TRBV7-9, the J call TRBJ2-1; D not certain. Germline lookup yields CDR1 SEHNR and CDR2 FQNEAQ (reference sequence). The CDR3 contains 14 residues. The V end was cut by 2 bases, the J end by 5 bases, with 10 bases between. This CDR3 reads CASSLMPSNNEQFF. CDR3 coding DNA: TGTGCCAGCAGCTTAATGCCAAGCAACAATGAGCAGTTCTTC.